This T cell receptor (beta chain) was observed in a study of CXCR3-negative and CXCR3-positive naive CD8 T cells. General study findings and limits: Memory CD8+ cells showed much lower diversity, while both naive subsets displayed comparably high diversity. It was found that naive subsets had comparable surface CD5, and TCR strength was inferred from TRB CDR3 properties. For CXCR3-positive naive cells, TRB CDR3s were more hydrophobic than those of CXCR3-negative naive cells. Naive cells, whether CXCR3-negative or CXCR3-positive, had similar TRBV-TRBJ usage, while memory cells differed.

All TRB cDNA libraries came from 5' RACE performed with UMI labels. TCRdb reprocessed the 5' RACE reads and reports one entry per CDR3 protein, with no DNA. The data show 150,000 or so distinct CDR3 sequences, and the top ten clones hold 0.45% to 0.6%. A remark on this clonotype: Its antigen is not known.

Per germline, CDR1 SGHAT and CDR2 FQNNGV. The CDR3 contains 13 residues. This TCR was sampled from a human donor in good health. Some clones in this sample may be carry-over from other donors' samples. This rearrangement joins TRBV11-2 to TRBJ1-3; TCRdb names TRBD1, which stays unverified in the absence of DNA. The sequenced material came from naive CXCR3- CD8+ T cells from blood. This sample's subset: CD45RO-CCR7+CD27+CD95- naive CD8+ T cells lacking CXCR3 (TNR3-). This chain's CDR3 is CASRPTGGNTIYF.